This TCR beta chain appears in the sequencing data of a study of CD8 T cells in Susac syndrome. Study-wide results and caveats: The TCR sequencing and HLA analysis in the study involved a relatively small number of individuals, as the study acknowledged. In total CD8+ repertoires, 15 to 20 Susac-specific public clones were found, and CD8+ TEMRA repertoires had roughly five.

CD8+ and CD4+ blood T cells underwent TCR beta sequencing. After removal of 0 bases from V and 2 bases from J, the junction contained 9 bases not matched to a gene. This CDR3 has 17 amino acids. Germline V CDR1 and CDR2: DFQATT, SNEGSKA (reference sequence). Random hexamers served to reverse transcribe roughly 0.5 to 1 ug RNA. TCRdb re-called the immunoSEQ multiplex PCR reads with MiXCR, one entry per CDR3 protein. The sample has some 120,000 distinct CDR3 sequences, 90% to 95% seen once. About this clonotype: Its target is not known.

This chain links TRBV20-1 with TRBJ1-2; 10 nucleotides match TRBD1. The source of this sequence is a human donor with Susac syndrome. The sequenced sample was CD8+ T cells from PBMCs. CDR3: CSAREGDRGRLNYGYTF. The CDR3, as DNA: TGCAGTGCTAGAGAGGGGGACAGGGGAAGGTTGAACTATGGCTACACCTTC.